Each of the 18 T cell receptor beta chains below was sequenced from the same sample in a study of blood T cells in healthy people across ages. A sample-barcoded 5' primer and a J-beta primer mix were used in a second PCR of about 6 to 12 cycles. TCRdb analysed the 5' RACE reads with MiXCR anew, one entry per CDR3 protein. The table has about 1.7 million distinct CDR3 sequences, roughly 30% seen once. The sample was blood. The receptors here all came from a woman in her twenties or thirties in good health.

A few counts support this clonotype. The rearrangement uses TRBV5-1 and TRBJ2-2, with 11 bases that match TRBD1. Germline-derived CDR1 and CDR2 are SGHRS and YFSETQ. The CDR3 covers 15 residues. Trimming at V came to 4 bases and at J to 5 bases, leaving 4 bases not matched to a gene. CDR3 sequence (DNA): TGCGCCAGCAGCGCGGGACAGGGGGAAACCGGGGAGCTGTTTTTT. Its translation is CASSAGQGETGELFF. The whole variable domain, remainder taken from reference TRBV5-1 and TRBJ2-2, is KAGVTQTPRYLIKTRGQQVTLSCSPISGHRSVSWYQQTPGQGLQFLFEYFSETQRNKGNFPGRFSGRQFSNSRSEMNVSTLELGDSALYLCASSAGQGETGELFFGEGSRLTVL.

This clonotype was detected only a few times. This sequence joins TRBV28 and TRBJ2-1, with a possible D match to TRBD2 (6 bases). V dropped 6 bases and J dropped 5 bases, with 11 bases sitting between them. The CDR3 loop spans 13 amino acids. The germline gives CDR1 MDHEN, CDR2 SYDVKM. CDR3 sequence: CASRSLANNEQFF. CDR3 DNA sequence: TGTGCCAGCAGAAGTCTAGCGAACAATGAGCAGTTCTTC. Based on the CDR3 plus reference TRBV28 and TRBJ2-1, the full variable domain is DVKVTQSSRYLVKRTGEKVFLECVQDMDHENMFWYRQDPGLGLRLIYFSYDVKMKEKGDIPEGYSVSREKKERFSLILESASTNQTSMYLCASRSLANNEQFFGPGTRLTVL.

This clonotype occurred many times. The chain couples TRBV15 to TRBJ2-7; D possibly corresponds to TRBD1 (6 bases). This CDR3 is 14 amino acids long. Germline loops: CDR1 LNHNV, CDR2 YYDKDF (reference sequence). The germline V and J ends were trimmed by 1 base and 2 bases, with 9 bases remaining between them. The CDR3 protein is CATSRGQETYEQYF. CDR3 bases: TGTGCCACCAGCAGAGGACAGGAGACCTACGAGCAGTACTTC.

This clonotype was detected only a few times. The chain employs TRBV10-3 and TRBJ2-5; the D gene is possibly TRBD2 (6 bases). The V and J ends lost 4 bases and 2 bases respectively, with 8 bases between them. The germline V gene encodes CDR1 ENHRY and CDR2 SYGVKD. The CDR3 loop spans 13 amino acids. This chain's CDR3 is CAISVGGQETQYF. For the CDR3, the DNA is TGTGCCATCAGTGTTGGGGGGCAAGAGACCCAGTACTTC.

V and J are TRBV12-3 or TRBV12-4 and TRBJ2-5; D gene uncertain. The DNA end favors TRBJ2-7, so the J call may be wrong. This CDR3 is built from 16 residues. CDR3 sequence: CASSAAFGLGADEQYF. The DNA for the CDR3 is TGTGCCAGCAGCGCCGCCTTCGGATTGGGTGCGGACGAGCAGTACTTC.

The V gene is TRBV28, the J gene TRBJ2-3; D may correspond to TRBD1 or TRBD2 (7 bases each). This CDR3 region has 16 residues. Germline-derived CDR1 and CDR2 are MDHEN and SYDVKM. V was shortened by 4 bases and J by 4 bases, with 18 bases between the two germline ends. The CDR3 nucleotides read TGTGCCAGCAGTTCACGCCTCAGGGGGGGAGCAGATACGCAGTATTTT. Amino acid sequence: CASSSRLRGGADTQYF.

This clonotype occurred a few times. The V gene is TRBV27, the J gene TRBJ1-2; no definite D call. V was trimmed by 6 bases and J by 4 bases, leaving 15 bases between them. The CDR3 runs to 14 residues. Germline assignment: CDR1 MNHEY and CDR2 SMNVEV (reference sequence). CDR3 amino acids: CASRKTAAGYGYTF. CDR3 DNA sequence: TGTGCCAGCAGGAAAACAGCCGCTGGCTATGGCTACACCTTC.

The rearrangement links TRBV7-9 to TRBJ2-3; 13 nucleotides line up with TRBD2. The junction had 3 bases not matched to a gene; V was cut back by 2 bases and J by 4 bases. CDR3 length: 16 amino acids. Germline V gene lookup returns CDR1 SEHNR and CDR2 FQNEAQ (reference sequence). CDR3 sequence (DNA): TGTGCCAGCAGCTTATGGACTAGCGGGAGCCCAGATACGCAGTATTTT. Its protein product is CASSLWTSGSPDTQYF.

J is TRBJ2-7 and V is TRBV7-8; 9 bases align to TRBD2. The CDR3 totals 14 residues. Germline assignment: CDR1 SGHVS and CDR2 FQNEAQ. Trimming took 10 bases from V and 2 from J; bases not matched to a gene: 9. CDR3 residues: CATGPSGEPYEQYF. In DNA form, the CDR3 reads TGTGCCACTGGGCCTAGCGGGGAACCCTACGAGCAGTACTTC.

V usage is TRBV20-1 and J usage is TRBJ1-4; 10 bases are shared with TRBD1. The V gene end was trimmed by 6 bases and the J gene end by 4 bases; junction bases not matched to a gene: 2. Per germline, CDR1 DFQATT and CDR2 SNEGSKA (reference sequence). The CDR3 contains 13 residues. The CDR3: CSATGGDNEKLFF. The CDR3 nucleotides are TGCAGTGCGACAGGGGGCGATAATGAAAAACTGTTTTTT.

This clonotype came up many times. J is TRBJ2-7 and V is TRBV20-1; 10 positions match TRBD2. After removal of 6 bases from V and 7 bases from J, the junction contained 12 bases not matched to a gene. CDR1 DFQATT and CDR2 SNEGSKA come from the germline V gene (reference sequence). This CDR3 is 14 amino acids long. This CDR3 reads CSAPSSGSSGEQYF. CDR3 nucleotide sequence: TGCAGTGCCCCCTCTAGCGGGAGTTCTGGGGAGCAGTACTTC.

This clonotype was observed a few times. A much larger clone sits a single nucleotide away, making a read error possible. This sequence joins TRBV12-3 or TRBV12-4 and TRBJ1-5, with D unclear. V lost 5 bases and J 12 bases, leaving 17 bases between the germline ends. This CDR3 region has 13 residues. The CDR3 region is CASSIFDPMVQHF. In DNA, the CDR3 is TGTGCCAGCAGTATTTTTGACCCAATGGTCCAGCATTTT.

DNA for the CDR3: TGTGCCAGCAGTCCTGACCTTACTAGTAGAGAGTACTTC. This gives the protein CASSPDLTSREYF. The chain joins TRBV6-5 to TRBJ2-4, with a weak D call TRBD2 (5 bases). V gave up 5 bases and J gave up 14 bases, with 19 bases separating them. The CDR3 runs to 13 residues. Per germline, CDR1 MNHEY and CDR2 SVGAGI.

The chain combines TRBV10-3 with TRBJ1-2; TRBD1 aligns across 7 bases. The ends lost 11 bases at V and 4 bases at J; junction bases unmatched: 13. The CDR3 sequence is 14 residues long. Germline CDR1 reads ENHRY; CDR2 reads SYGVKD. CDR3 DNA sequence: TGTGCCGCAGAAGGGGCGACAGGGATCTATGGCTACACCTTC. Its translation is CAAEGATGIYGYTF.

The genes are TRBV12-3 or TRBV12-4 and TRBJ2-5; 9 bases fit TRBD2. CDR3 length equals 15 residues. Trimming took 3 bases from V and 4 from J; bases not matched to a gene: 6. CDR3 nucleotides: TGTGCCAGCAGTTTGCTTAGCGGGAGAAGAGAGACCCAGTACTTC. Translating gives CASSLLSGRRETQYF.

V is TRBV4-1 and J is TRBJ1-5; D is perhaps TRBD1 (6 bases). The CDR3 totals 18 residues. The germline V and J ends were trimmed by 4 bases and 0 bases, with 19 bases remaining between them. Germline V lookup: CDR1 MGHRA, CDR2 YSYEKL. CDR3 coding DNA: TGCGCCAGCAGCCCGATCTACGCAGGGGCTAATAGCAATCAGCCCCAGCATTTT. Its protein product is CASSPIYAGANSNQPQHF.

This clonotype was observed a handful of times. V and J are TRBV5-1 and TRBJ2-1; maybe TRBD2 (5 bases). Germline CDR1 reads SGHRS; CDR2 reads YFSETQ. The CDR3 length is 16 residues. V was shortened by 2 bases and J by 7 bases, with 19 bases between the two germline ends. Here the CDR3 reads CASSFGAVPGWNEQFF. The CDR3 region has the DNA TGCGCCAGCAGCTTCGGAGCGGTCCCGGGCTGGAATGAGCAGTTCTTC.

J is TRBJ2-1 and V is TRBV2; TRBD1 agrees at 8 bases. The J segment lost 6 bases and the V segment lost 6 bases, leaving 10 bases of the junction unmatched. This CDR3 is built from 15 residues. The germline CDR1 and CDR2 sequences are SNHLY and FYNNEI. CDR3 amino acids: CASRGLRTGPNEQFF. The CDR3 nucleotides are TGTGCCAGCAGGGGACTTAGGACAGGGCCCAATGAGCAGTTCTTC.